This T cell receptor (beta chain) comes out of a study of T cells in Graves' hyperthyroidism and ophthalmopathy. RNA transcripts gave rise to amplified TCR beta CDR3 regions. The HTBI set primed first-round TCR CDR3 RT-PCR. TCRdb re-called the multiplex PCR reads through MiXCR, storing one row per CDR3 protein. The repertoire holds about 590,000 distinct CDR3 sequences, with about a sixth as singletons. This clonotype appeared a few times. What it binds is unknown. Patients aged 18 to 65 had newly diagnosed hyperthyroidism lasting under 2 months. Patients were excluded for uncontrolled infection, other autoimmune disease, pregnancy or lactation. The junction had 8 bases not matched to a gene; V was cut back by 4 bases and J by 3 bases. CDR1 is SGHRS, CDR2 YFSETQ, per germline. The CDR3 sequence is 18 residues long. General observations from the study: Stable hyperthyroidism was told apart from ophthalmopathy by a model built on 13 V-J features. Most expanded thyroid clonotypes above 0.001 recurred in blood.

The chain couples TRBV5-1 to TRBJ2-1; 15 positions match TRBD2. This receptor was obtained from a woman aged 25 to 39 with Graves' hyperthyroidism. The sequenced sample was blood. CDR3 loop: CASSPGLAGGAGYNEQFF. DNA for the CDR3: TGCGCCAGCAGCCCGGGACTAGCGGGGGGAGCTGGCTACAATGAGCAGTTCTTC.